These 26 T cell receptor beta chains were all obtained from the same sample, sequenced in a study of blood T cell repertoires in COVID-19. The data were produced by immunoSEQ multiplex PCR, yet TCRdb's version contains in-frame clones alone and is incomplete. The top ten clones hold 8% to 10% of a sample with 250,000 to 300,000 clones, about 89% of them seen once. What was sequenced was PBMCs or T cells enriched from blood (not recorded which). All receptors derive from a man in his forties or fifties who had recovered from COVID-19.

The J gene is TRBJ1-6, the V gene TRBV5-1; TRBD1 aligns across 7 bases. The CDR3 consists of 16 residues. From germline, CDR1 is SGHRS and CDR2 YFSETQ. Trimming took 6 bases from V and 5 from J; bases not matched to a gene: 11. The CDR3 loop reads CASKRSGTENNSPLHF. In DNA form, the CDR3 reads TGCGCCAGCAAAAGATCCGGGACAGAAAATAATTCACCCCTCCACTTT.

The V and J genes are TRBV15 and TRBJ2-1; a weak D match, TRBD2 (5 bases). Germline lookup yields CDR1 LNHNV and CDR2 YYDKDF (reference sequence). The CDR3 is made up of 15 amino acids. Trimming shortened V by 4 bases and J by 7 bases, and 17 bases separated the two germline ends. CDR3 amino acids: CATSTRTSTGNEQFF. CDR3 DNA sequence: TGTGCCACCAGCACCAGGACTTCCACGGGGAATGAGCAGTTCTTC.

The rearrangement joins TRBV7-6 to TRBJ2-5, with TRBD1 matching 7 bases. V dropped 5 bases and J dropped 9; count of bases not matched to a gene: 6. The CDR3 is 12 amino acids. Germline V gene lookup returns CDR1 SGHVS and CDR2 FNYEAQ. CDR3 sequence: CASSERTGAQYF. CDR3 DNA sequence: TGTGCCAGCAGCGAGAGGACAGGAGCCCAGTACTTC. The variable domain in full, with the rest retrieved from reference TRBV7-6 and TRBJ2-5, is GAGVSQSPRYKVTKRGQDVALRCDPISGHVSLYWYRQALGQGPEFLTYFNYEAQQDKSGLPNDRFSAERPEGSISTLTIQRTEQRDSAMYRCASSERTGAQYFGPGTRLLVL.

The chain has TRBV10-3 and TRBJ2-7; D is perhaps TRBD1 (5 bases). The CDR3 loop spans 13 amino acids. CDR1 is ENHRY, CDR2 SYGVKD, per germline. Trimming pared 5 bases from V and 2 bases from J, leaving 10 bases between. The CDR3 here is CAISSGPPYEQYF. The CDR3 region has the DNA TGTGCCATCAGTTCAGGGCCCCCCTACGAGCAGTACTTC.

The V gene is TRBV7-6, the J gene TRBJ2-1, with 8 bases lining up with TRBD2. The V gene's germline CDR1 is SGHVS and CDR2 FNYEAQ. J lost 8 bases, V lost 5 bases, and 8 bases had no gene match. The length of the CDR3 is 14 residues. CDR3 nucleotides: TGTGCCAGCAGCACGGGACTAGTTCCCGATGAGCAGTTCTTC. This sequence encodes CASSTGLVPDEQFF.

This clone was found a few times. CDR3 loop: CASTEDRTNTGELFF. The CDR3 DNA sequence: TGTGCCAGCACCGAGGACAGGACGAACACCGGGGAGCTGTTTTTT. V usage is TRBV11-1 and J usage is TRBJ2-2, with 7 bases matching TRBD1. Germline assignment: CDR1 SGHAT and CDR2 FQDESV (reference sequence). The V gene end was trimmed by 7 bases and the J gene end by 0 bases; junction bases not matched to a gene: 5. The CDR3 extends over 15 amino acids.

The CDR3 DNA is TGTGCCAGCAGCCCCAGGACTAGCGGGGGAGAGACAGAGACCCAGTACTTC. This encodes CASSPRTSGGETETQYF. This chain uses TRBV4-2 with TRBJ2-5; 13 positions agree with TRBD2. With V trimmed by 4 bases and J by 4 bases, 9 bases remained unmatched. This CDR3 is 17 amino acids long. Per the germline V gene, CDR1 is LGHNA and CDR2 is YNFKEQ.

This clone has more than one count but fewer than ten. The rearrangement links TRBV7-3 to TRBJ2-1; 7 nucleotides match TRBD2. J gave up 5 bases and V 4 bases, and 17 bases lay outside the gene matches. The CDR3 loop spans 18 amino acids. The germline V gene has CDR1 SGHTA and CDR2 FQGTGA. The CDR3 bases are TGTGCCAGCAGCTCTCAGCCTGGACTAGATTTCCCCCACAATGAGCAGTTCTTC. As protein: CASSSQPGLDFPHNEQFF.

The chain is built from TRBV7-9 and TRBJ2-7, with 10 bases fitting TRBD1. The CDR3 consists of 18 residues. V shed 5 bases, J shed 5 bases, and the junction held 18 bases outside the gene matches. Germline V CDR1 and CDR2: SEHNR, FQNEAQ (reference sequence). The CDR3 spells CASSVLGEGTGAGHEQYF. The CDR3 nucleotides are TGTGCCAGCAGCGTCCTGGGTGAGGGGACAGGGGCTGGCCACGAGCAGTACTTC.

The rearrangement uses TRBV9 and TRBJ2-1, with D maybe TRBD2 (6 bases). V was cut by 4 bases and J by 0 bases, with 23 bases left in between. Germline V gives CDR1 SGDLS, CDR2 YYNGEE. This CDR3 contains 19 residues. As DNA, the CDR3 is TGTGCCAGCAGCAGAACCGGGACTGAGATGGTGAGCTCCTACAATGAGCAGTTCTTC. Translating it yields CASSRTGTEMVSSYNEQFF. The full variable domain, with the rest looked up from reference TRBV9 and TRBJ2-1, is DSGVTQTPKHLITATGQRVTLRCSPRSGDLSVYWYQQSLDQGLQFLIQYYNGEERAKGNILERFSAQQFPDLHSELNLSSLELGDSALYFCASSRTGTEMVSSYNEQFFGPGTRLTVL.

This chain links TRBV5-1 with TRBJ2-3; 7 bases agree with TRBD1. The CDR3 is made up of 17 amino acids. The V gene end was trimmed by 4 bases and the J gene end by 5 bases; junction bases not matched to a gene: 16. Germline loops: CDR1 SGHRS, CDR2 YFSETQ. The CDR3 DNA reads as TGCGCCAGCAGCCCTCGGGCCTCCGGGACAGTTGTAGATACGCAGTATTTT. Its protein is CASSPRASGTVVDTQYF.

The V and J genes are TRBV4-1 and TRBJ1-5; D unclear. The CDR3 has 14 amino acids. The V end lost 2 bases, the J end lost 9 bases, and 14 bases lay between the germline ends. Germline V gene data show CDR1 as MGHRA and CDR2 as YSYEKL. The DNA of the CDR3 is TGCGCCAGCAGCCAACTATCCCCCCCAGGGCCCCAGCATTTT. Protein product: CASSQLSPPGPQHF.

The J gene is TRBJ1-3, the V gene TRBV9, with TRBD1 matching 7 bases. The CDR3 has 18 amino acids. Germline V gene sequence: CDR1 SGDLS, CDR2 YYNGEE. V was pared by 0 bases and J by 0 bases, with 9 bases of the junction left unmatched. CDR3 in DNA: TGTGCCAGCAGCGTAGACCGTCGGACAGGTCCCTCTGGAAACACCATATATTTT. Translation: CASSVDRRTGPSGNTIYF.

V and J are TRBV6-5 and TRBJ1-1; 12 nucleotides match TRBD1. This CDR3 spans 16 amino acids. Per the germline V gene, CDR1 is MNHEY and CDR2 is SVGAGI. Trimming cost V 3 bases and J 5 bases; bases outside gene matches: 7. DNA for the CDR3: TGTGCCAGCAGTTATCCGGGACAGGGGGCGGAGACTGAAGCTTTCTTT. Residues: CASSYPGQGAETEAFF.

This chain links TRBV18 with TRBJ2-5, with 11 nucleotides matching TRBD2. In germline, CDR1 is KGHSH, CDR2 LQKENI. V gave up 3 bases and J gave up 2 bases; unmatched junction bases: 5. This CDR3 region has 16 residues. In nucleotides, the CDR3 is TGTGCCAGCTCACCGGGGCTAGCGGGGGGACAAGAGACCCAGTACTTC. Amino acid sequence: CASSPGLAGGQETQYF.

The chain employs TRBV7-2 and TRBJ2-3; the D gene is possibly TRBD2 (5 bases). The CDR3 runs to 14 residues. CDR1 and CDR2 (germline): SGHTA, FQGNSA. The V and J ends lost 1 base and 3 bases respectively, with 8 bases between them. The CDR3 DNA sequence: TGTGCCAGCAGCTTAGTAGTAGCGACAGATACGCAGTATTTT. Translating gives CASSLVVATDTQYF.

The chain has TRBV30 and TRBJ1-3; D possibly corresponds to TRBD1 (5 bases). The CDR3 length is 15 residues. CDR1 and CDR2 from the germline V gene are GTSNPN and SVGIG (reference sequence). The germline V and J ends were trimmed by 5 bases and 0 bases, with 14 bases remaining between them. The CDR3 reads CAWVRGISSGNTIYF. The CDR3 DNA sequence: TGTGCCTGGGTCCGGGGGATCAGCTCTGGAAACACCATATATTTT. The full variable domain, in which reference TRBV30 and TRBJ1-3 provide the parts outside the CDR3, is SQTIHQWPATLVQPVGSPLSLECTVEGTSNPNLYWYRQAAGRGLQLLFYSVGIGQISSEVPQNLSASRPQDRQFILSSKKLLLSDSGFYLCAWVRGISSGNTIYFGEGSWLTVV.

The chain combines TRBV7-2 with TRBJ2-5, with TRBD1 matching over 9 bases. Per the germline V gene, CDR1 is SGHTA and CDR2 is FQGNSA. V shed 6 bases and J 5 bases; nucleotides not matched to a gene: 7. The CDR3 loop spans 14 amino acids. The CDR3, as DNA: TGTGCCAGCAGTAAACAGGGGGCGCCGGAGACCCAGTACTTC. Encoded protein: CASSKQGAPETQYF. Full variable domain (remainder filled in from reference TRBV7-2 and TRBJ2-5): GAGVSQSPSNKVTEKGKDVELRCDPISGHTALYWYRQSLGQGLEFLIYFQGNSAPDKSGLPSDRFSAERTGGSVSTLTIQRTQQEDSAVYLCASSKQGAPETQYFGPGTRLLVL.

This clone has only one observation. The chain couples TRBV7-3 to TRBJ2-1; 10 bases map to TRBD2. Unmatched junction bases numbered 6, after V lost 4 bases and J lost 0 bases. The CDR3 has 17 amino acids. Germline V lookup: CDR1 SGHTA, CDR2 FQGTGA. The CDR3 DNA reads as TGTGCCAGCAGCTCTAGCGGGGGCGGATACTCCTACAATGAGCAGTTCTTC. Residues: CASSSSGGGYSYNEQFF.

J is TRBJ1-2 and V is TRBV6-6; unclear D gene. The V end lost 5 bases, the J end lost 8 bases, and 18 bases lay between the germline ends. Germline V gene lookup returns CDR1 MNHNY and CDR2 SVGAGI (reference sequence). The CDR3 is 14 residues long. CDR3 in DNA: TGTGCCAGCAGTGGTAATCAGAAAATGGGCGGCTACACCTTC. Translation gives CASSGNQKMGGYTF.

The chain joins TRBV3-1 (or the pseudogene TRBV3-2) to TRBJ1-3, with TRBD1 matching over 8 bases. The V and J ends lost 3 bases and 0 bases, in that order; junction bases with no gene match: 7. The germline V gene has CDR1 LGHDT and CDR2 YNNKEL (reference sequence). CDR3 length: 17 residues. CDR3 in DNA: TGTGCCAGCAGCCAGGTCCCGGACAGGGACTCTGGAAACACCATATATTTT. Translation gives CASSQVPDRDSGNTIYF.

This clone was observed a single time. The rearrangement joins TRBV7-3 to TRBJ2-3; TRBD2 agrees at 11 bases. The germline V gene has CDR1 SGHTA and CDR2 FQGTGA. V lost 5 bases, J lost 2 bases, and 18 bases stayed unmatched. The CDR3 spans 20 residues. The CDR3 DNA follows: TGTGCCAGCAGCCCGCGACGACTAGCGGGAATTCCGGAGTACACAGATACGCAGTATTTT. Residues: CASSPRRLAGIPEYTDTQYF.

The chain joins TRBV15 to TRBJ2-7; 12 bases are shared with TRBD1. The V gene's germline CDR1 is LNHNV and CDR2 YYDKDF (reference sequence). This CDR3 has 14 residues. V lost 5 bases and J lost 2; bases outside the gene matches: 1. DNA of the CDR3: TGTGCCACCAGCGGGACAGGGGGCCCCTACGAGCAGTACTTC. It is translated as CATSGTGGPYEQYF. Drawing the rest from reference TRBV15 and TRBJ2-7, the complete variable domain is DAMVIQNPRYQVTQFGKPVTLSCSQTLNHNVMYWYQQKSSQAPKLLFHYYDKDFNNEADTPDNFQSRRPNTSFCFLDIRSPGLGDTAMYLCATSGTGGPYEQYFGPGTRLTVT.

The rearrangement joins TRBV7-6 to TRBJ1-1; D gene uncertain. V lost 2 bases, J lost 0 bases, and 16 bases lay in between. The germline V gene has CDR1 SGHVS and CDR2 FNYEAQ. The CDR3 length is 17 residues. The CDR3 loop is CASSLSTSGPMNTEAFF. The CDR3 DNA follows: TGTGCCAGCAGCTTATCTACTAGCGGCCCAATGAACACTGAAGCTTTCTTT.

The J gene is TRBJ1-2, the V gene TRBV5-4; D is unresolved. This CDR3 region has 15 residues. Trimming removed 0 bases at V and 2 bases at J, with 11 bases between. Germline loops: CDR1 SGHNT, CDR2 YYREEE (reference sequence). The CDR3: CASSLDQAGNYGYTF. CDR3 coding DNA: TGTGCCAGCAGCTTGGATCAGGCGGGCAACTATGGCTACACCTTC.

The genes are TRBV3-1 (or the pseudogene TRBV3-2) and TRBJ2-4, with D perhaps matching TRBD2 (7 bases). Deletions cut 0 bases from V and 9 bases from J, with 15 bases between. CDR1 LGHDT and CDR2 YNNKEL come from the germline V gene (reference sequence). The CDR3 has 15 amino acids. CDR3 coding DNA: TGTGCCAGCAGCCAAGACGTGACGGGGGGCAGCATTCAGTACTTC. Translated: CASSQDVTGGSIQYF.